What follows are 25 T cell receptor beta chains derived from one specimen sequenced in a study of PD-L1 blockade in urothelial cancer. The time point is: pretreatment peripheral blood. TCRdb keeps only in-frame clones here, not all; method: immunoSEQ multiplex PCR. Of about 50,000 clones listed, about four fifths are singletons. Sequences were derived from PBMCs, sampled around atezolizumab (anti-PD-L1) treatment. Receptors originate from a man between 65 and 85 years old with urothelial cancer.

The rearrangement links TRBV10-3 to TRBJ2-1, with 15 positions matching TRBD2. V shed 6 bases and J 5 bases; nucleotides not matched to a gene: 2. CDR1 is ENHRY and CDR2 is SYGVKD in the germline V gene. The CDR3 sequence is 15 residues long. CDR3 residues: CAIRGLAGGNNEQFF. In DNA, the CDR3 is TGTGCCATCAGAGGACTAGCGGGAGGGAACAATGAGCAGTTCTTC.

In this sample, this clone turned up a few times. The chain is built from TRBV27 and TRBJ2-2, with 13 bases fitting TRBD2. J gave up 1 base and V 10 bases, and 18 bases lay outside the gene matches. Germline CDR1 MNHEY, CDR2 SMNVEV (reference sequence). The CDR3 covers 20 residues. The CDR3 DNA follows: TGTGCCACCCAATCACTGGTCCTTGGGACTAGCGGGATGAACACCGGGGAGCTGTTTTTT. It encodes CATQSLVLGTSGMNTGELFF.

The CDR3: CASSDLGLYYEQYF. DNA of the CDR3: TGTGCCAGCAGTGACCTGGGACTATACTACGAGCAGTACTTC. The J gene is TRBJ2-7, the V gene TRBV2, with TRBD2 matching 7 bases. This CDR3 has 14 amino acids. The germline V gene has CDR1 SNHLY and CDR2 FYNNEI. Unmatched junction bases numbered 5, after V lost 3 bases and J lost 3 bases.

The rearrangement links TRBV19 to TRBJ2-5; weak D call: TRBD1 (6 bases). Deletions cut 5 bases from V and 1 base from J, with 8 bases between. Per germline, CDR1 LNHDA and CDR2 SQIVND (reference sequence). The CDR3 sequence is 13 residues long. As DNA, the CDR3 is TGTGCCAGTAGTGGACAGCTCCAAGAGACCCAGTACTTC. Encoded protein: CASSGQLQETQYF.

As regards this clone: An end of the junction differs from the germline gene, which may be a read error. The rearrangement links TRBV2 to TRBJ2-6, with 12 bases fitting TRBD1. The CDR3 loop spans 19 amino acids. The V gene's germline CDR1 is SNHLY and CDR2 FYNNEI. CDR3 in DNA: TGTGCCAGCAGGGTACCTCCGGGACAGGGGGCGTACGGGGCCAACGTCCTGATTTTC. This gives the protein CASRVPPGQGAYGANVLIF.

DNA of the CDR3: TGCGCCAGCAGATCGGACAGGGCCTCCAGGAACACTGAAGCTTTCTTT. Amino acid sequence: CASRSDRASRNTEAFF. The rearrangement links TRBV5-1 to TRBJ1-1; TRBD1 aligns across 8 bases. The junction had 10 bases not matched to a gene; V was cut back by 5 bases and J by 1 base. Germline-derived CDR1 and CDR2 are SGHRS and YFSETQ. The CDR3 runs to 16 residues. The variable domain in full, with the rest retrieved from reference TRBV5-1 and TRBJ1-1, is KAGVTQTPRYLIKTRGQQVTLSCSPISGHRSVSWYQQTPGQGLQFLFEYFSETQRNKGNFPGRFSGRQFSNSRSEMNVSTLELGDSALYLCASRSDRASRNTEAFFGQGTRLTVV.

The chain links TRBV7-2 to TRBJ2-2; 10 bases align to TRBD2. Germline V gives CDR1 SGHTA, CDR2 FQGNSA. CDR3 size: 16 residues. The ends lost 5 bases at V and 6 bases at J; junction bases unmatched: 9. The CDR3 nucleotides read TGTGCCAGCAGCCCCACTAGCGGGATAGTTGCCGGGGAGCTGTTTTTT. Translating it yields CASSPTSGIVAGELFF.

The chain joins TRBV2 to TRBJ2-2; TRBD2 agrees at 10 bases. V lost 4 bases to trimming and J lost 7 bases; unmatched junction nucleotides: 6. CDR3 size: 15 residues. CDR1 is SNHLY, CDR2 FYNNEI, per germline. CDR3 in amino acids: CASSVAAGGVGELFF. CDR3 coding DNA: TGTGCCAGCAGTGTCGCAGCGGGAGGGGTCGGGGAGCTGTTTTTT.

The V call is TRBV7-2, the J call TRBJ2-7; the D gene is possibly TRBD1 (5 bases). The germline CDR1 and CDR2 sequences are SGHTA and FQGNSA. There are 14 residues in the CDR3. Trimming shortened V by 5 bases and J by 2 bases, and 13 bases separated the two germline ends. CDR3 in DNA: TGTGCCAGCAGCCGTACGACAGTAACCTACGAGCAGTACTTC. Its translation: CASSRTTVTYEQYF.

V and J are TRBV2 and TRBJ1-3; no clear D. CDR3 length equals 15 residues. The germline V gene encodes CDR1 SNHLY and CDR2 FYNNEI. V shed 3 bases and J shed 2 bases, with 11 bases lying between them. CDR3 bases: TGTGCCAGCAGTGAGATACGGGAACCTGGAAACACCATATATTTT. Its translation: CASSEIREPGNTIYF. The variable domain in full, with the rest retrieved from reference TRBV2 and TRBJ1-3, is EPEVTQTPSHQVTQMGQEVILRCVPISNHLYFYWYRQILGQKVEFLVSFYNNEISEKSEIFDDQFSVERPDGSNFTLKIRSTKLEDSAMYFCASSEIREPGNTIYFGEGSWLTVV.

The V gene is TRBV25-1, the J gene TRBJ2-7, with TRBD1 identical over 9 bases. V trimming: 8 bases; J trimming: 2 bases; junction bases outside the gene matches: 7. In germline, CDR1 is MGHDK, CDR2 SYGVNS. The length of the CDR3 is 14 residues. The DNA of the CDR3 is TGTGCCAGCGGCCAGGGACAGGGTCCCTACGAGCAGTACTTC. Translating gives CASGQGQGPYEQYF.

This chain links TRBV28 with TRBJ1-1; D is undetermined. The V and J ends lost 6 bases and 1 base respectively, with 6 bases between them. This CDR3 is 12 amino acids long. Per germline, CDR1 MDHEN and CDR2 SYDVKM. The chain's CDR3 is CASSWRNTEAFF. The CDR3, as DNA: TGTGCCAGCAGCTGGAGGAACACTGAAGCTTTCTTT. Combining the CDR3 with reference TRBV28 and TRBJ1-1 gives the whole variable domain DVKVTQSSRYLVKRTGEKVFLECVQDMDHENMFWYRQDPGLGLRLIYFSYDVKMKEKGDIPEGYSVSREKKERFSLILESASTNQTSMYLCASSWRNTEAFFGQGTRLTVV.

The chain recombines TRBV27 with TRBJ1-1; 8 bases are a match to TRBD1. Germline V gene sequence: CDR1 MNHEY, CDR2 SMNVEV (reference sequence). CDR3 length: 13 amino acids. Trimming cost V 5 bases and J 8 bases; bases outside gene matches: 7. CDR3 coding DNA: TGTGCCAGCAGTAGCCACAGGGGGGTCGAAGCTTTCTTT. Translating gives CASSSHRGVEAFF.

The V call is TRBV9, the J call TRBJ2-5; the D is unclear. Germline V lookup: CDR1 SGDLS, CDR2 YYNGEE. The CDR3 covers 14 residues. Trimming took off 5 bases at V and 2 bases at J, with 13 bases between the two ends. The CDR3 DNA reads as TGTGCCAGCAGTGGTAGGCAGACTCAAGAGACCCAGTACTTC. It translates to CASSGRQTQETQYF.

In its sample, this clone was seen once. The CDR3 here is CASSTSGSITGELFF. The CDR3 nucleotides are TGTGCCAGCAGTACTAGCGGGAGTATCACCGGGGAGCTGTTTTTT. The chain recombines TRBV5-4 with TRBJ2-2; 11 bases agree with TRBD2. With V trimmed by 5 bases and J by 4 bases, 4 bases remained unmatched. The V gene's germline CDR1 is SGHNT and CDR2 YYREEE (reference sequence). This CDR3 spans 15 amino acids.

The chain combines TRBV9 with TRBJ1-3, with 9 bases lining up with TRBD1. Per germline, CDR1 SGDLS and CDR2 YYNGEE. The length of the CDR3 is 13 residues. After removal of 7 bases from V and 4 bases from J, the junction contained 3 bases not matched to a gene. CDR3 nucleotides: TGTGCCAGCGGGGGGACAGGGGGAAACACCATATATTTT. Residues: CASGGTGGNTIYF. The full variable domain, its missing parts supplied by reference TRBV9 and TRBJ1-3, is DSGVTQTPKHLITATGQRVTLRCSPRSGDLSVYWYQQSLDQGLQFLIQYYNGEERAKGNILERFSAQQFPDLHSELNLSSLELGDSALYFCASGGTGGNTIYFGEGSWLTVV.

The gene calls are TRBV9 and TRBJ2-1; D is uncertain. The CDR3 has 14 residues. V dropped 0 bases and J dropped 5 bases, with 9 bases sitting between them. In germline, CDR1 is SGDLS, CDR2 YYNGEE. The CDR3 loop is CASSVGVQNNEQFF. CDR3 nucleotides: TGTGCCAGCAGCGTAGGTGTCCAAAACAATGAGCAGTTCTTC.

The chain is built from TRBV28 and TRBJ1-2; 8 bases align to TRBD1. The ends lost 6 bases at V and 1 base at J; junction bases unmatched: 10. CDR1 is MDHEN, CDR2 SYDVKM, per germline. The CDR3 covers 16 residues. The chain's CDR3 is CASRRLSGQVNYGYTF. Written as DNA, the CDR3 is TGTGCCAGCAGGAGGCTATCGGGACAGGTTAACTATGGCTACACCTTC.

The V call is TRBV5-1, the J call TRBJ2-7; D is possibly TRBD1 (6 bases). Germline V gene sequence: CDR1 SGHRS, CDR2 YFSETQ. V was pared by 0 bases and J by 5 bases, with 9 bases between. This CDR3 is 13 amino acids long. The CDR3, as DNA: TGCGCCAGCAGCTTGGCCAGGGGCCACGAGCAGTACTTC. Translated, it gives CASSLARGHEQYF.

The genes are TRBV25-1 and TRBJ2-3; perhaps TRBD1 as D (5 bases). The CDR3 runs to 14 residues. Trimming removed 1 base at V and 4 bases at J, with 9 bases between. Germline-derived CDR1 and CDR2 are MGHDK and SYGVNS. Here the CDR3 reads CASSELRGSDTQYF. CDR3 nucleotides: TGTGCCAGCAGTGAATTAAGGGGATCAGATACGCAGTATTTT. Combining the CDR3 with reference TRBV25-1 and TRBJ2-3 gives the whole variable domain EADIYQTPRYLVIGTGKKITLECSQTMGHDKMYWYQQDPGMELHLIHYSYGVNSTEKGDLSSESTVSRIRTEHFPLTLESARPSHTSQYLCASSELRGSDTQYFGPGTRLTVL.

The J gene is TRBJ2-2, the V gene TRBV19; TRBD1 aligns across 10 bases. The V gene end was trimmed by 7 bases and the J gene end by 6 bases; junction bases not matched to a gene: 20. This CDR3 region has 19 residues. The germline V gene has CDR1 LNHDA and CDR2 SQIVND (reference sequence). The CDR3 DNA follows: TGTGCCAGTACCACAACGGGGGACAGGGGAAGGAGTGGGGCCGGGGAGCTGTTTTTT. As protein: CASTTTGDRGRSGAGELFF.

The CDR3 here is CASSIDLSRDITGELFF. CDR3 DNA: TGTGCCAGTAGTATAGATCTATCCCGGGACATCACCGGGGAGCTGTTTTTT. The chain links TRBV19 to TRBJ2-2, with D possibly matching TRBD1 (6 bases). Looked up from germline, CDR1 is LNHDA and CDR2 is SQIVND (reference sequence). Trimming took off 0 bases at V and 4 bases at J, with 15 bases between the two ends. The CDR3 covers 17 residues.

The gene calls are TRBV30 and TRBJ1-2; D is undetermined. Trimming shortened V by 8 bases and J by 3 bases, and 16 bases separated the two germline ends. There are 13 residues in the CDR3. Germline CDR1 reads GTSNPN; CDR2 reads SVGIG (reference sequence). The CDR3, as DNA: TGTGCCGGGGTGAGGGTAGGACACTATGGCTACACCTTC. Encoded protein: CAGVRVGHYGYTF.

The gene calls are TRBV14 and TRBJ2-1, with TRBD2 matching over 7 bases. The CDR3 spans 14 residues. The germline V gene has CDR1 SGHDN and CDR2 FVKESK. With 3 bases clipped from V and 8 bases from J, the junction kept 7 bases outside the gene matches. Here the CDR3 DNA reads TGTGCCAGCAGCCACCTACTAGCGCTGCATGAGCAGTTCTTC. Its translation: CASSHLLALHEQFF.

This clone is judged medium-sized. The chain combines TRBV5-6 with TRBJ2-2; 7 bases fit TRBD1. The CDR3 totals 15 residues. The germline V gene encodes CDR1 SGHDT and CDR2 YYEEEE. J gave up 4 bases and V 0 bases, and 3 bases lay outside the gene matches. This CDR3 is CASSLDRGSTGELFF. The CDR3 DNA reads TGTGCCAGCAGCTTGGACAGGGGAAGCACCGGGGAGCTGTTTTTT.